A selection of T cell receptor beta chains follows, all from one sample in a study of siplizumab effects on memory and regulatory T cells. TCRdb keeps only in-frame clones here, not all; method: immunoSEQ multiplex PCR. The profile shows under 150,000 clones, approximately 94% of them singletons. The specimen was non-Treg CD4+ T cells sorted from blood. These receptors were collected from a human donor in good health. CDR3s leave out the opening cysteine and the closing phenylalanine or tryptophan. D genes are given only for firm matches.

d_gene,j_gene,v_gene,CDR3aa
.,TRBJ2-3,TRBV7-3,ASSSGHSTDTQY
TRBD1,TRBJ2-7,TRBV5-1,ASSGDRGKNEQY
.,TRBJ2-7,TRBV11-2,ASSAGLGSYEQY
TRBD1,TRBJ1-1,TRBV5-6,ASSQGQGSSNTEAF
.,TRBJ2-5,TRBV27,ASSSTGRSKETQY
.,TRBJ1-5,TRBV6-1,ASREPDTYSNQPQH
.,TRBJ1-1,TRBV7-2,ASSSTRGRNTEAF
TRBD1,TRBJ2-2,TRBV18,ASTDRTNTGELF
.,TRBJ2-5,TRBV29-1,SVENRSGGGETQY
.,TRBJ1-5,TRBV7-6,ASTSLRTGGYSNQPQH
TRBD2,TRBJ2-1,TRBV9,ASSPMGSGSSYNEQF
TRBD2,TRBJ2-5,TRBV14,ASSHHGLAGLQETQY
.,TRBJ1-5,TRBV6-6,ASVGNSNQPQH